This TCR beta chain originates from a study of cytomegalovirus exposure and HLA in healthy donors. As for this clone: Its antigen is as yet unknown.

Use of 60 Vbeta and 13 Jbeta primers characterized the PCR. This table comes from immunoSEQ multiplex PCR, and its TCRdb copy is limited to in-frame clones, with some not included. The sample carries 170,000 or so clones, around 77% recorded once. Findings of the study overall: Apparent HLA restriction characterized most CMV-associated TCR beta chains in a later analysis. Among donors in an Asian-associated ancestry cluster, a later analysis reportedly found fewer N-insertions than the approximately 670-donor mean.

The CDR3 length is 14 residues. Germline CDR1 is SNHLY and CDR2 is FYNNEI. The junction had 3 bases not matched to a gene; V was cut back by 3 bases and J by 7 bases. The sequencing input was PBMCs. The V call is TRBV2, the J call TRBJ2-1, with 10 bases matching TRBD1. The receptor was isolated from a man aged 60-69 years in good health and CMV-seronegative. CDR3 DNA sequence: TGTGCCAGCAGTGACAGGACAGGGGGGAATGAGCAGTTCTTC. This gives the protein CASSDRTGGNEQFF.